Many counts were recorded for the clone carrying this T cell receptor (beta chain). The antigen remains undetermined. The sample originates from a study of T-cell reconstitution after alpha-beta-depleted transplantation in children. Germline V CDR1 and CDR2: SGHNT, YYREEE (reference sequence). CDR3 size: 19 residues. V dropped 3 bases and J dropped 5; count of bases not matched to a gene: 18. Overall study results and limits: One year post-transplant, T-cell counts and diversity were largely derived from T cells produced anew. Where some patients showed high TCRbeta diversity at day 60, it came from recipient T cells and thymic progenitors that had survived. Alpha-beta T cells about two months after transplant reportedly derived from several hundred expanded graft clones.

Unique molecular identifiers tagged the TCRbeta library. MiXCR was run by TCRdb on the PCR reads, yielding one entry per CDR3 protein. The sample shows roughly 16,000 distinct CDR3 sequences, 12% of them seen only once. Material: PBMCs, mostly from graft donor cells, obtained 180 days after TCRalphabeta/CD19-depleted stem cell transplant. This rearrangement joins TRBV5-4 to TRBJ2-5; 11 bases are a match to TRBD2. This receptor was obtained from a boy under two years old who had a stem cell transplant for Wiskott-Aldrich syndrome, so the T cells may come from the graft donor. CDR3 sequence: CASSSKFVPTSGVSETQYF. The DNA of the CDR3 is TGTGCCAGCAGCTCAAAGTTTGTACCGACTAGCGGGGTGAGTGAGACCCAGTACTTC.